These 6 T cell receptor beta chains originate from one sample sequenced in a study of T cell repertoires in cytomegalovirus infection. MiXCR, run by TCRdb on the reads, gives a single entry per CDR3 protein. The data hold hundreds of thousands of distinct CDR3 sequences, with around 11% observed a single time. Specimen: PBMCs. These receptors were taken from a human donor in good health (CMV status not recorded). Some clones in this sample may be carry-over from other donors' samples.

This clonotype was observed at least ten times. The V and J genes are TRBV6-1 and TRBJ1-1; D not resolved. V lost 6 bases and J 5 bases, leaving 16 bases between the germline ends. The CDR3 length is 14 residues. Per germline, CDR1 MNHNS and CDR2 SASEGT. CDR3 sequence (DNA): TGTGCCAGCAGCCGAAACCTGCTGAGGACTGAAGCTTTCTTT. Its protein is CASSRNLLRTEAFF.

This clonotype showed up many times. The gene calls are TRBV6-2 or TRBV6-3 and TRBJ1-2; D is unresolved. With 5 bases removed from V and 6 bases from J, the gap between germline ends came to 16 bases. There are 14 residues in the CDR3. Germline lookup yields CDR1 MNHEY and CDR2 SVGEGT. The CDR3 sequence is CASSLTDGNHGYTF. CDR3 coding DNA: TGTGCCAGCAGTCTTACGGACGGGAATCATGGCTACACCTTC.

The chain uses TRBV27 and TRBJ1-2; 10 positions match TRBD1. The CDR3 runs 16 residues. J lost 5 bases, V lost 5 bases, and 11 bases had no gene match. Germline CDR1 and CDR2: MNHEY and SMNVEV (reference sequence). CDR3 DNA sequence: TGTGCCAGCAGTACCCGGGACAGGGGAATCTCGTATGGCTACACCTTC. As protein: CASSTRDRGISYGYTF.

This clonotype was observed at least ten times. V is TRBV10-3 and J is TRBJ2-5; 7 nucleotides agree with TRBD2. The CDR3 loop spans 14 amino acids. Per the germline V gene, CDR1 is ENHRY and CDR2 is SYGVKD. The trim removed 3 bases at V and 3 bases at J, leaving 4 bases unmatched. In DNA, the CDR3 is TGTGCCATCAGTGATTTCGGGGGGAAAGAGACCCAGTACTTC. This codes for CAISDFGGKETQYF.

Remarks on this clonotype: This could be a read error, since a much larger clone is one nucleotide away. The CDR3: CATSGGLEAGGADTQYF. The CDR3 region has the DNA TGTGCCACCAGCGGGGGACTTGAAGCGGGAGGAGCAGATACGCAGTATTTT. The V call is TRBV15, the J call TRBJ2-3; 9 nucleotides line up with TRBD2. The CDR3 has 17 amino acids. Looked up from germline, CDR1 is LNHNV and CDR2 is YYDKDF (reference sequence). V shed 5 bases and J 4 bases; nucleotides not matched to a gene: 13. Together with reference TRBV15 and TRBJ2-3, the CDR3 gives the full variable domain: DAMVIQNPRYQVTQFGKPVTLSCSQTLNHNVMYWYQQKSSQAPKLLFHYYDKDFNNEADTPDNFQSRRPNTSFCFLDIRSPGLGDTAMYLCATSGGLEAGGADTQYFGPGTRLTVL.

In this sample, this clonotype turned up a few times. The V gene is TRBV2, the J gene TRBJ1-3, with TRBD1 identical over 9 bases. Trimming took 10 bases from V and 3 from J; bases not matched to a gene: 7. CDR1 and CDR2 from the germline V gene are SNHLY and FYNNEI. This CDR3 spans 14 amino acids. The CDR3 DNA sequence: TGTGCCACCCGGACAGGGGATCGTGGAAACACCATATATTTT. This gives the protein CATRTGDRGNTIYF.